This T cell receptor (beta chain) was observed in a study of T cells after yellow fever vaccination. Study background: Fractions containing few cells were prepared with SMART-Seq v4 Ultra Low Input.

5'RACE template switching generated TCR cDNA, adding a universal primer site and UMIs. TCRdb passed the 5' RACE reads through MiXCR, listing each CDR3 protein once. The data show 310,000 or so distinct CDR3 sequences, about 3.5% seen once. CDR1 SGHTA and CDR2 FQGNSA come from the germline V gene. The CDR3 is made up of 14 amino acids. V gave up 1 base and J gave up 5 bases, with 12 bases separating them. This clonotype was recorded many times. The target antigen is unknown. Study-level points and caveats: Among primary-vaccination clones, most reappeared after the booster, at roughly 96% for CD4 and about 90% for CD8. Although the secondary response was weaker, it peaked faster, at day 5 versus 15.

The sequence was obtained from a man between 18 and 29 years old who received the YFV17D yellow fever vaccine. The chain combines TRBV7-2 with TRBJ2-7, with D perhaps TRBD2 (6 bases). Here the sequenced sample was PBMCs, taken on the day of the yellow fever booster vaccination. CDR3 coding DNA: TGTGCCAGCAGCTTAGGGAGCGGGCCCCACGAGCAGTACTTC. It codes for CASSLGSGPHEQYF.